This T cell receptor beta chain was identified during a study of shared clonotypes between healthy human individuals. Study-wide results and limits: Limitation of the genetic and exposure-history diversity represented came from the few donors.

Clones were sequenced by immunoSEQ multiplex PCR, and TCRdb holds only the in-frame ones, with some missing. Of about 2.4 million clones in the sample, approximately 90% are singletons; the top ten hold roughly 0.15%. V dropped 6 bases and J dropped 8 bases, with 10 bases sitting between them. This CDR3 comprises 10 residues. Germline V gene lookup returns CDR1 DFQATT and CDR2 SNEGSKA (reference sequence). Details on this clone: What it binds is unknown.

What was sequenced was naive CD4+ T cells sorted from blood. Subset of the sample: CD45RA+ positively selected. The receptor was isolated from a man between 18 and 35 years old in good health. V usage is TRBV20-1 and J usage is TRBJ1-2; D is unresolved. The CDR3 protein is CSAYSVGYTF. Here the CDR3 DNA reads TGCAGTGCGTACAGCGTCGGCTACACCTTC.